This T cell receptor beta chain was observed in a study of T cells after somatic rescue of genetic block. The J segment lost 5 bases and the V segment lost 5 bases, leaving 10 bases of the junction unmatched. This CDR3 contains 17 residues. Germline V CDR1 and CDR2: LGHNA, YNFKEQ. Produced via immunoSEQ multiplex PCR; TCRdb's table is partial and in-frame only. The sample records roughly 58,000 clones, 90% to 97% being singletons. The sample taken for sequencing was peripheral blood mononuclear cells (PBMCs). This TCR was recovered from a child younger than two. V usage is TRBV4-2 and J usage is TRBJ2-1; TRBD2 matches 12 bases. The CDR3 protein is CASSSNRLAGADNEQFF. CDR3 nucleotides: TGTGCCAGCAGCTCTAACCGACTAGCGGGAGCAGACAATGAGCAGTTCTTC.